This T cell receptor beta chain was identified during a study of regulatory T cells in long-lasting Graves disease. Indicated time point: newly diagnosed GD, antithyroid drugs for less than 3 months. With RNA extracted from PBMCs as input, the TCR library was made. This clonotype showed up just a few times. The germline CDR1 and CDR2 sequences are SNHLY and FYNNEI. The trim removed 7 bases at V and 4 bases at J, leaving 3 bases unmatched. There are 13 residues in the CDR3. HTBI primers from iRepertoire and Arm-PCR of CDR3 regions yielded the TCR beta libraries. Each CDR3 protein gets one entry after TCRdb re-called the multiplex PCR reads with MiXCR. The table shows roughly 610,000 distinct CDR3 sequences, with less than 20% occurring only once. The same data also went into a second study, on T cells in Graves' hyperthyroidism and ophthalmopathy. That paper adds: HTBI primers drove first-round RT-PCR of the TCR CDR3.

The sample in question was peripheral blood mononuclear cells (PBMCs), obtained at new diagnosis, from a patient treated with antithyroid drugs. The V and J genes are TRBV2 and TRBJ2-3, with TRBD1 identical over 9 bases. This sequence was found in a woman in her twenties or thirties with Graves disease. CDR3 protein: CASMGQGPDTQYF. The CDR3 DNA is TGTGCCAGCATGGGACAGGGCCCAGATACGCAGTATTTT.